The text below deals with one T cell receptor beta chain. Its antigen is undetermined. These data come from a study of T cells in localized non-small cell lung cancer. General study results and limits: The study linked higher blood T cell density to longer overall survival. Heterogeneity within the tumor remains possible, as just one region underwent sequencing. Compared with tumor, uninvolved adjacent lung displayed greater T cell clonality, ranking highest overall.

Trimming cost V 2 bases and J 1 base, with 10 bases left between them. The germline V gene encodes CDR1 SGHRS and CDR2 YFSETQ. CDR3 size: 14 residues. The method was immunoSEQ multiplex PCR; TCRdb's version includes in-frame clones alone and lacks a portion of them. In the table there are fewer than 30,000 clones, around 91% of which are singletons. The sequence came from a woman aged 40-70 years with stage I lung adenocarcinoma. This sequence joins TRBV5-1 and TRBJ2-7; maybe TRBD1 (6 bases). The source was peripheral blood, collected before any cancer treatment. Here the CDR3 DNA reads TGCGCCAGCAGCTTAAGGGACACTTCCTACGAGCAGTACTTC. Its protein product is CASSLRDTSYEQYF. Full variable domain (remainder filled in from reference TRBV5-1 and TRBJ2-7): KAGVTQTPRYLIKTRGQQVTLSCSPISGHRSVSWYQQTPGQGLQFLFEYFSETQRNKGNFPGRFSGRQFSNSRSEMNVSTLELGDSALYLCASSLRDTSYEQYFGPGTRLTVT.